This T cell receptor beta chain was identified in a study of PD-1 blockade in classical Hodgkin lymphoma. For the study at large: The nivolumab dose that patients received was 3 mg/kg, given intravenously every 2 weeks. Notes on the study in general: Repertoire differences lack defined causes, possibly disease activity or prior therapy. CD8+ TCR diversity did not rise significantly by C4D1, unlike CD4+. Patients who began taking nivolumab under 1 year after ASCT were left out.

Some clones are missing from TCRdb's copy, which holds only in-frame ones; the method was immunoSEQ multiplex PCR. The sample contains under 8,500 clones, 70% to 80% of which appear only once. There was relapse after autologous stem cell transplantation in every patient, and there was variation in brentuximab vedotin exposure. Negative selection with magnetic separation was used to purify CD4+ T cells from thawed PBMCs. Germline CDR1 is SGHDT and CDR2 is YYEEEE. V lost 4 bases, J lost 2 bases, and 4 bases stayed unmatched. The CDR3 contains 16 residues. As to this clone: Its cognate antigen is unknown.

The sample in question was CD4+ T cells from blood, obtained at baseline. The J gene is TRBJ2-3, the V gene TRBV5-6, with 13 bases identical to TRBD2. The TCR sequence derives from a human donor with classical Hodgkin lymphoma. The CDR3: CASSRTSGGLTDTQYF. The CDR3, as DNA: TGTGCCAGCAGCAGGACTAGCGGGGGCCTCACAGATACGCAGTATTTT.